The 3 T cell receptor beta chains reported below all come from one sample, sequenced in a study of blood T cell repertoires in COVID-19. TCRdb's copy holds only in-frame clones and misses some; the assay was immunoSEQ multiplex PCR. Of approximately 300,000 clones listed, around 89% were seen once; the top ten hold about 4.6%. Sequences were obtained from peripheral blood. The receptors were gathered from a man in his forties with acute or convalescent COVID-19.

The V and J genes are TRBV11-2 and TRBJ2-7; the match to TRBD2 covers 8 bases. Losses at the gene ends were 1 base for V and 3 bases for J; bases not matched to a gene: 2. From germline, CDR1 is SGHAT and CDR2 FQNNGV. This CDR3 spans 14 amino acids. CDR3 amino acids: CASSLVRGGYEQYF. For the CDR3, the DNA is TGTGCCAGCAGCTTAGTTCGGGGGGGCTACGAGCAGTACTTC.

The chain uses TRBV2 and TRBJ1-2; D is ambiguous. The CDR3 runs 13 residues. V lost 6 bases, J lost 3 bases, and 11 bases lay in between. Per germline, CDR1 SNHLY and CDR2 FYNNEI. As DNA, the CDR3 is TGTGCCAGCAGCCCCGAGCAGGACTATGGCTACACCTTC. Its translation: CASSPEQDYGYTF.

The chain couples TRBV19 to TRBJ1-2, with D unresolved. Germline V gives CDR1 LNHDA, CDR2 SQIVND (reference sequence). The V end was cut by 6 bases, the J end by 4 bases, with 12 bases between. The CDR3 runs to 13 residues. DNA of the CDR3: TGTGCCAGTAGCCTAGAATTCCTCTATGGCTACACCTTC. Translation gives CASSLEFLYGYTF.